The next 25 T cell receptor beta chains were all read from a single sample in a study of PD-1 blockade in classical Hodgkin lymphoma (TCRdb year 2020). What the time point label conveys for this sample: cycle 4 day 1 (C4D1), after six to seven weeks of nivolumab. All trial patients had relapsed after autologous stem cell transplantation, with cohorts A, B and C differing in prior brentuximab vedotin exposure. Magnetic negative selection with a Miltenyi CD4+ T cell isolation kit was used to purify CD4+ T cells from thawed PBMCs. Library preparation used the immunoSEQ multiplex PCR assay. Entries here come from immuneACCESS through TCRdb and include only in-frame sequences with V and J called. Some clones fail to appear in such tables; in the studies checked, an unresolved V gene covers under half of the shortfall, and the cause of the remainder is unknown. The sample includes around 30,000 clones, with 92% observed a single time. 0.3% of the sample is in the top ten clones.

The sequencing here drew on CD4+ T cells from blood, taken before the fourth cycle of nivolumab. The receptors were sampled from a human donor with classical Hodgkin lymphoma.

The gene calls are TRBV6-5 and TRBJ2-3; no clear D. In germline, CDR1 is MNHEY, CDR2 SVGAGI. The CDR3 has 15 amino acids. V shed 4 bases and J shed 0 bases, with 11 bases lying between them. This chain's CDR3 is CASSFLAASTDTQYF. Here the CDR3 DNA reads TGTGCCAGCAGTTTTCTCGCGGCTAGCACAGATACGCAGTATTTT.

This clone appeared once. This chain joins TRBV30 and TRBJ1-1, with 12 bases fitting TRBD1. Germline CDR1 reads GTSNPN; CDR2 reads SVGIG (reference sequence). There are 17 residues in the CDR3. Unmatched junction bases numbered 10, after V lost 0 bases and J lost 5 bases. The CDR3 DNA is TGTGCCTGGAGTGTACCGCCGGGACAGGGGGCGAGGACTGAAGCTTTCTTT. As protein: CAWSVPPGQGARTEAFF.

The chain is built from TRBV10-3 and TRBJ2-1; the match to TRBD2 covers 8 bases. The CDR3 loop spans 13 amino acids. V lost 8 bases, J lost 7 bases, and 7 bases stayed unmatched. Germline lookup yields CDR1 ENHRY and CDR2 SYGVKD. CDR3 in amino acids: CAIRGLDENEQFF. In DNA form, the CDR3 reads TGTGCCATCCGGGGACTAGATGAGAATGAGCAGTTCTTC.

The J gene is TRBJ2-5, the V gene TRBV1; no check of the table's D call, TRBD2, against the DNA was made. TRBV1 is listed as a pseudogene. CDR3 length: 13 residues. CDR3 in DNA: TGCACCAGCAGGGGGGGGTACCAAGAGACCCAGTACTTC. Translating it yields CTSRGGYQETQYF.

The rearrangement joins TRBV11-2 to TRBJ2-5; 10 bases align to TRBD2. CDR3 length: 16 residues. The germline V gene encodes CDR1 SGHAT and CDR2 FQNNGV. The V segment lost 4 bases and the J segment 4 bases; nucleotides outside the gene matches: 9. CDR3 in amino acids: CASSYQAGGIAETQYF. CDR3 nucleotides: TGTGCCAGCAGCTATCAAGCGGGAGGGATTGCAGAGACCCAGTACTTC.

The V call is TRBV5-1, the J call TRBJ2-7; 7 nucleotides agree with TRBD1. This CDR3 is 18 amino acids long. CDR1 SGHRS and CDR2 YFSETQ come from the germline V gene. The ends lost 5 bases at V and 2 bases at J; junction bases unmatched: 19. CDR3 sequence (DNA): TGCGCCAGCAGTCGAGGGGGTACCGGGACAGCTATTGCCTACGAGCAGTACTTC. Its translation: CASSRGGTGTAIAYEQYF.

The chain employs TRBV19 and TRBJ2-3, with D possibly TRBD1 on 5 matching bases. Trimming left V 8 bases short and J 0 bases short, with 15 bases between. This CDR3 comprises 15 residues. Germline values: CDR1 LNHDA, CDR2 SQIVND (reference sequence). In DNA form, the CDR3 reads TGTGCCAGTCAGGACAAACCGACTAGCACAGATACGCAGTATTTT. Its translation: CASQDKPTSTDTQYF.

The CDR3 loop reads CASSYLNEQFF. The CDR3 DNA is TGTGCCAGCAGTTATCTCAATGAGCAGTTCTTC. The rearrangement links TRBV6-5 to TRBJ2-1, with D uncertain. V was pared by 3 bases and J by 6 bases, with 3 bases between. Germline V gene sequence: CDR1 MNHEY, CDR2 SVGAGI. The CDR3 contains 11 residues.

The chain has TRBV10-3 and TRBJ1-1; D is uncertain. V dropped 2 bases and J dropped 5 bases, with 6 bases sitting between them. The V gene's germline CDR1 is ENHRY and CDR2 SYGVKD. The CDR3 loop spans 12 amino acids. CDR3 sequence: CAISERATEAFF. The CDR3 DNA sequence: TGTGCCATCAGTGAGCGGGCTACTGAAGCTTTCTTT.

J is TRBJ2-7 and V is TRBV30; tentative D call: TRBD1 (6 bases). Germline CDR1 is GTSNPN and CDR2 is SVGIG (reference sequence). The CDR3 runs 12 residues. V was trimmed by 0 bases and J by 3 bases, leaving 6 bases between them. CDR3 protein: CAWSVQGYEQYF. The CDR3 DNA reads TGTGCCTGGAGTGTACAGGGCTACGAGCAGTACTTC.

The chain couples TRBV5-1 to TRBJ2-2; D possibly corresponds to TRBD2 (6 bases). CDR1 is SGHRS and CDR2 is YFSETQ in the germline V gene. This CDR3 contains 15 residues. V was pared by 2 bases and J by 4 bases, with 12 bases between. CDR3 loop: CASSLGGEVTGELFF. Written as DNA, the CDR3 is TGCGCCAGCAGCTTAGGAGGGGAGGTCACCGGGGAGCTGTTTTTT.

The rearrangement uses TRBV6-4 and TRBJ2-2; 13 bases map to TRBD2. This CDR3 has 21 amino acids. The V gene end was trimmed by 2 bases and the J gene end by 7 bases; junction bases not matched to a gene: 19. Germline V gene data show CDR1 as MRHNA and CDR2 as SNTAGT. Here the CDR3 reads CASSDGTVRTSGRWAGGELFF. Written as DNA, the CDR3 is TGTGCCAGCAGTGACGGGACAGTACGGACTAGCGGGAGATGGGCGGGCGGGGAGCTGTTTTTT.

V is TRBV18 and J is TRBJ2-2, with 8 bases fitting TRBD1. Germline V gene data show CDR1 as KGHSH and CDR2 as LQKENI. Trimming cost V 5 bases and J 4 bases; bases outside gene matches: 3. CDR3 size: 14 residues. As DNA, the CDR3 is TGTGCCAGCTCATTGGACAGGGCCACCGGGGAGCTGTTTTTT. It yields the protein CASSLDRATGELFF.

This chain joins TRBV7-9 and TRBJ1-1; D is unresolved. The CDR3 consists of 12 residues. Germline loops: CDR1 SEHNR, CDR2 FQNEAQ (reference sequence). Trimming removed 4 bases at V and 8 bases at J, with 11 bases between. Written as DNA, the CDR3 is TGTGCCAGCAGCTCCGACCGGGGAGAAGCTTTCTTT. The encoded protein is CASSSDRGEAFF.

The chain couples TRBV15 to TRBJ1-1; weak D call: TRBD1 (5 bases). Germline V gene lookup returns CDR1 LNHNV and CDR2 YYDKDF (reference sequence). Trimming left V 2 bases short and J 4 bases short, with 20 bases between. This CDR3 spans 17 amino acids. The CDR3 loop is CATSRKLRTQRGTEAFF. CDR3 sequence (DNA): TGTGCCACCAGCAGAAAACTCCGTACCCAGAGGGGCACTGAAGCTTTCTTT.

V gene TRBV5-1 combines with J gene TRBJ2-7; the match to TRBD2 covers 8 bases. From germline, CDR1 is SGHRS and CDR2 YFSETQ. This CDR3 spans 15 amino acids. The trim removed 0 bases at V and 3 bases at J, leaving 5 bases unmatched. The CDR3 spells CASSLAGTRDYEQYF. CDR3 sequence (DNA): TGCGCCAGCAGCTTGGCCGGGACTAGGGACTACGAGCAGTACTTC.

The chain combines TRBV30 with TRBJ2-7; tentatively, D is TRBD1 (5 bases). Trimming removed 0 bases at V and 0 bases at J, with 12 bases between. Germline CDR1 GTSNPN, CDR2 SVGIG (reference sequence). CDR3 length: 15 residues. CDR3: CAWSVGAGVSYEQYF. The CDR3 DNA reads TGTGCCTGGAGTGTAGGGGCAGGCGTCTCCTACGAGCAGTACTTC.

This chain joins TRBV18 and TRBJ2-7; weak D call: TRBD1 (6 bases). Trimming left V 1 base short and J 4 bases short, with 20 bases between. CDR1 is KGHSH and CDR2 is LQKENI in the germline V gene. The CDR3 runs 17 residues. Here the CDR3 DNA reads TGTGCCAGCTCACCACAAGTAGGCCCTTTTGGACAGTACGAGCAGTACTTC. This encodes CASSPQVGPFGQYEQYF.

This chain joins TRBV19 and TRBJ1-5, with D unresolved. V was cut by 1 base and J by 0 bases, with 10 bases left in between. CDR1 and CDR2 (germline): LNHDA, SQIVND (reference sequence). CDR3 length equals 16 residues. The CDR3 protein is CASSIVTGTSNQPQHF. Here the CDR3 DNA reads TGTGCCAGTAGTATAGTTACTGGCACTAGCAATCAGCCCCAGCATTTT.

The V call is TRBV5-6, the J call TRBJ1-2, with 8 nucleotides matching TRBD1. V lost 3 bases to trimming and J lost 0 bases; unmatched junction nucleotides: 1. The CDR3 runs 14 residues. Germline V gene lookup returns CDR1 SGHDT and CDR2 YYEEEE. The CDR3 loop reads CASSWDRSNYGYTF. CDR3 DNA: TGTGCCAGCAGCTGGGACAGGTCTAACTATGGCTACACCTTC.

The V gene is TRBV10-1, the J gene TRBJ1-1; weak D call: TRBD1 (5 bases). The CDR3 spans 14 residues. V was cut by 0 bases and J by 5 bases, with 10 bases left in between. Germline V gene sequence: CDR1 WNHNN, CDR2 SYGVQD (reference sequence). In DNA, the CDR3 is TGCGCCAGCAGTGAGTCCGGCGGGGGTACTGAAGCTTTCTTT. Translation: CASSESGGGTEAFF.

This rearrangement joins TRBV6-5 to TRBJ1-4; D ambiguous. Trimming stripped 6 bases from V and 8 bases from J, with 19 bases between. Germline V gene lookup returns CDR1 MNHEY and CDR2 SVGAGI. The CDR3 has 15 amino acids. CDR3 protein: CASRALEGRREKLFF. DNA of the CDR3: TGTGCCAGCAGGGCTTTGGAGGGAAGGAGAGAAAAACTGTTTTTT.

This chain uses TRBV7-9 with TRBJ2-1; TRBD2 matches at 10 bases. The CDR3 sequence is 18 residues long. The germline V gene encodes CDR1 SEHNR and CDR2 FQNEAQ (reference sequence). Losses at the gene ends were 4 bases for V and 6 bases for J; bases not matched to a gene: 15. CDR3 coding DNA: TGTGCCAGCAGCTCCAAACGTCCAGCGGGAGGGCCGTTCAATGAGCAGTTCTTC. Translated: CASSSKRPAGGPFNEQFF.

In its sample, this clone was seen a few times. J is TRBJ1-1 and V is TRBV5-1; D ambiguous. V was shortened by 1 base and J by 4 bases, with 8 bases between the two germline ends. Germline-derived CDR1 and CDR2 are SGHRS and YFSETQ. CDR3 length equals 13 residues. CDR3 DNA: TGCGCCAGCAGCTTGAGGAGAAGCACTGAAGCTTTCTTT. Translating it yields CASSLRRSTEAFF.

This sequence joins TRBV11-2 and TRBJ2-7, with D tentatively TRBD2 (5 bases). Per germline, CDR1 SGHAT and CDR2 FQNNGV. The CDR3 runs 14 residues. Trimming removed 7 bases from V and 5 bases from J, with 18 bases in between. CDR3 DNA sequence: TGTGCCAGCATCCGCCGAGGGCCCAGCGACGAGCAGTACTTC. This translates into CASIRRGPSDEQYF.